This is a list of T cell receptor beta chains from one sample in a study of T-cell memory formation after mild COVID-19. TCRdb re-called the 5' RACE reads with MiXCR, one entry per CDR3 protein. The sample carries about 140,000 distinct CDR3 sequences, around 15% recorded once. Sequenced input: PBMCs or a T cell subset sorted from them (not recorded which). The receptors derive from an adult woman who had mild COVID-19 (a few samples of this study predate the infection). Cell type and time point are not known. Both conserved end residues are part of each CDR3. A D gene is named only where the DNA matches it firmly. Clone size is shown for a subset of rows, as once, few, many or a class of expanded clone.

TRBV12-3/TRBV12-4	TRBJ2-1	TRBD1	few	TGTGCCAGCAGTTCGACCCCGGGACAGCCTGAGCAGTTCTTC	CASSSTPGQPEQFF
TRBV13	TRBJ1-2	TRBD1	NA	TGTGCCAGCAGCTCATACCCACCAACCGGGACAGGGGAAGGCTACACCTTC	CASSSYPPTGTGEGYTF
TRBV5-1	TRBJ1-4	NA	NA	TGCGCCAGCAGCAATCTTCGCAGGGGTGAAAAACTGTTTTTT	CASSNLRRGEKLFF
TRBV12-3/TRBV12-4	TRBJ1-5	TRBD1	once	TGTGCCAGCAGTTTCGGCAGACAGGGGGAACAGCCCCAGCATTTT	CASSFGRQGEQPQHF
TRBV7-9	TRBJ1-2	TRBD1	few	TGTGCCAGCGTCCCCGGGGACAGGGTCAACTATGGCTACACCTTC	CASVPGDRVNYGYTF
TRBV4-2	TRBJ1-1	NA	few	TGTGCCAGCAGCCAAGATAGTCTAGGGGGTTTGGGCACTGAAGCTTTCTTT	CASSQDSLGGLGTEAFF
TRBV21-1	TRBJ1-6	NA	few	TGTGCCAGCAGCAACGGAGGTTGTGATTCACCCCTCCACTTT	CASSNGGCDSPLHF
TRBV12-3/TRBV12-4	TRBJ1-2	NA	NA	TGTGCCAGCAGTCACGACCCCAACTATGGCTACACCTTC	CASSHDPNYGYTF
TRBV4-2	TRBJ2-3	TRBD2	few	TGTGCCAGCAGCCCTCGATCCATGGGGGCGGGGGGAACAGATACGCAGTATTTT	CASSPRSMGAGGTDTQYF
TRBV18	TRBJ1-1	NA	NA	TGTGCCAGCTCACCGACAGTGAACACTGAAGCTTTCTTT	CASSPTVNTEAFF
TRBV12-3/TRBV12-4	TRBJ2-7	TRBD1	NA	TGTGCCAGCAGTTTATCACCGGGACCCAGGGGGGAGCAGTACTTC	CASSLSPGPRGEQYF
TRBV5-1	TRBJ1-4	NA	NA	TGCGCCAGCAGCTTGGGGGGCGAAAAACTGTTTTTT	CASSLGGEKLFF
TRBV20-1	TRBJ2-1	TRBD2	NA	TGCAGTGCTAGTGCACTAGCGGGGGCGACCTACAATGAGCAGTTCTTC	CSASALAGATYNEQFF
TRBV10-2	TRBJ2-3	NA	NA	TGCGCCAGCAGTGCGGAGGGGACAGATACGCAGTATTTT	CASSAEGTDTQYF
TRBV12-3/TRBV12-4	TRBJ2-3	NA	few	TGTGCCAGCAGCCTGACATACCCTAGCACAGATACGCAGTATTTT	CASSLTYPSTDTQYF
TRBV5-1	TRBJ2-2	NA	NA	TGCGCCAGCAGCTTGGAGGTTCGAACAGAAACCGGGGAGCTGTTTTTT	CASSLEVRTETGELFF
TRBV10-3	TRBJ1-1	NA	few	TGTGCCATCAGTGAGTCGCGTGAGGGTTTGGGCACTGAAGCTTTCTTT	CAISESREGLGTEAFF
TRBV5-6	TRBJ2-7	NA	NA	TGTGCCAGCGTAAAGGACCGCCGACTCCACGAGCAGTACTTC	CASVKDRRLHEQYF
TRBV12-5	TRBJ2-5	TRBD2	few	TGTGCTAGTGGTGAGCGGGAGGGGTTGGGCCCGTACCAAGAGACCCAGTACTTC	CASGEREGLGPYQETQYF
TRBV18	TRBJ1-4	NA	few	TGTGCCAGCTCACCACCGGGTGCGGTGAAGGAAAAACTGTTTTTT	CASSPPGAVKEKLFF
TRBV7-8	TRBJ2-1	NA	many	TGTGCCAGCAGCTTATTAGGTTGGGGCGATGAGCAGTTCTTC	CASSLLGWGDEQFF
TRBV11-2	TRBJ2-1	TRBD1	NA	TGTGCCAGCAGCTTAGATATTTGGGGACAGGGGGGCCGGAGTGAGACCTACAATGAGCAGTTCTTC	CASSLDIWGQGGRSETYNEQFF
TRBV11-2	TRBJ2-1	NA	few	TGTGCCAGCAGCCCAAGGACAGCCGCAGGGGTCAATGAGCAGTTCTTC	CASSPRTAAGVNEQFF
TRBV7-9	TRBJ2-7	TRBD1	few	TGTGCCAGCAGCTTCGCGACGACAGGGAACTCCTACGAGCAGTACTTC	CASSFATTGNSYEQYF
TRBV29-1	TRBJ2-3	NA	few	TGCAGCGTTGAAGATCTTAGCGGAACCGTCTGGAGCACAGATACGCAGTATTTT	CSVEDLSGTVWSTDTQYF
TRBV4-3	TRBJ1-2	TRBD1	NA	TGCGCCAGCAGCCAAGATTCAGGGGGGGCTAACTATGGCTACACCTTC	CASSQDSGGANYGYTF
TRBV15	TRBJ1-4	NA	NA	TGTGCCACCAGCAGAGTTAGCCAGGGCCATGAAAAACTGTTTTTT	CATSRVSQGHEKLFF
TRBV24-1	TRBJ2-1	TRBD2	NA	TGTGCCACCACCAGCGGGAGGGCCCAGGATGAGCAGTTCTTC	CATTSGRAQDEQFF
TRBV12-3/TRBV12-4	TRBJ1-1	NA	NA	TGTGCCAGCTTACAGGGGAACACTGAAGCTTTCTTT	CASLQGNTEAFF
TRBV4-3	TRBJ2-1	NA	few	TGCGCCAGCAGCCAGAGCCCCTCGACTACCCCCTCCTACAATGAGCAGTTCTTC	CASSQSPSTTPSYNEQFF
TRBV6-5	TRBJ2-4	TRBD2	NA	TGTGCCAGCAGTGCCTCTAGCGGGGGGGCCGACAAAAACATTCAGTACTTC	CASSASSGGADKNIQYF
TRBV9	TRBJ2-3	NA	NA	TGTGCCAGCAGCCCCGGTAGCGGTAGCACAGATACGCAGTATTTT	CASSPGSGSTDTQYF
TRBV20-1	TRBJ2-3	NA	many	TGCAGTGCTAGCGGTTCCACAGATACGCAGTATTTT	CSASGSTDTQYF
TRBV7-9	TRBJ2-5	NA	NA	TGTGCCAGCAGCTTAGGGCATAGTAGCGGAGAGACCCAGTACTTC	CASSLGHSSGETQYF
TRBV4-1	TRBJ1-1	NA	NA	TGCGCCAGCAGCGCCGGGACGGGCCCTGAAGCTTTCTTT	CASSAGTGPEAFF
TRBV20-1	TRBJ2-3	TRBD1	NA	TGCAGTGCTAGCCGGGACAGGAGCACAGATACGCAGTATTTT	CSASRDRSTDTQYF
TRBV9	TRBJ2-1	TRBD1	few	TGTGCCAGCAGCTCGGGTGGGGTCAAAACAGGGGAGTTCTTC	CASSSGGVKTGEFF
TRBV7-2	TRBJ2-7	NA	NA	TGTGCCAGCAGCTTACCGGGGGTAGGCGAGCAGTACTTC	CASSLPGVGEQYF
TRBV7-6	TRBJ2-2	NA	NA	TGTGCCAGCAGCTGGGCCTTAGCTTTCACCGGGGAGCTGTTTTTT	CASSWALAFTGELFF
TRBV4-1	TRBJ1-2	TRBD1	many	TGCGCCAGCAGCCAAAAGGCCGGGACAGATACTAACTATGGCTACACCTTC	CASSQKAGTDTNYGYTF
TRBV11-2	TRBJ2-2	NA	NA	TGTGCCAGCAGCTTAGGGGGGCTCACCGGGGAGCTGTTTTTT	CASSLGGLTGELFF
TRBV2	TRBJ2-3	TRBD2	few	TGTGCCAGCGAGGTACTCAGCGGGGAGGCATATTTT	CASEVLSGEAYF
TRBV29-1	TRBJ2-3	TRBD2	NA	TGCAGCGTCTTAGCGGGGAACACAGATACGCAGTATTTT	CSVLAGNTDTQYF
TRBV5-1	TRBJ2-7	NA	NA	TGCGCCAGCAAATTAACCGACGGCGCCTACGAGCAGTACTTC	CASKLTDGAYEQYF
TRBV20-1	TRBJ2-7	TRBD2	few	TGCAGTGTCACGGGACTAGCGGCAGGGGTACGATCCTACGAGCAGTACTTC	CSVTGLAAGVRSYEQYF
TRBV7-3	TRBJ2-1	TRBD2	few	TGTGCCAGCAGCTTAATAGCGGGAGCCTACAATGAGCAGTTCTTC	CASSLIAGAYNEQFF
TRBV30	TRBJ2-3	NA	NA	TGTGCCTGGAGTGCCTTGAGAGGAGTGGAAGATACGCAGTATTTT	CAWSALRGVEDTQYF
TRBV7-9	TRBJ1-2	NA	NA	TGTGCCAGCAGCTCCGGCCCCCTGTCTCTTGGCTACACCTTC	CASSSGPLSLGYTF
TRBV4-1	TRBJ1-1	NA	NA	TGCGCCAGCAGCCCTGACCGGACGAACACTGAAGCTTTCTTT	CASSPDRTNTEAFF
TRBV5-8	TRBJ2-7	TRBD1	NA	TGTGCCAGCAGCCTAACGGACAGGGTTACCTACGAGCAGTACTTC	CASSLTDRVTYEQYF
TRBV20-1	TRBJ2-3	TRBD2	NA	TGCAGTGCTAGAGTGGGACTATTCACAGATACGCAGTATTTT	CSARVGLFTDTQYF
TRBV29-1	TRBJ1-1	NA	NA	TGCAGCTCGTGGGAGTGGGGTGAAGCTTTCTTT	CSSWEWGEAFF
TRBV12-3/TRBV12-4	TRBJ2-2	NA	few	TGTGCCAGCAGTTTAGGGTGGCAGGGACCGGCCGGGGAGCTGTTTTTT	CASSLGWQGPAGELFF
TRBV7-6	TRBJ2-1	NA	NA	TGTGCCAGCAGCCGGACCGGGAATGAGCAGTTCTTC	CASSRTGNEQFF
TRBV2	TRBJ2-4	TRBD2	many	TGTGCCAGCAGGGAAGCGGGACTGGTGAGCATTCAGTACTTC	CASREAGLVSIQYF
TRBV27	TRBJ1-5	TRBD1	NA	TGTGCCAGCAGTTTTTACAGGGGGCATCAGCCCCAGCATTTT	CASSFYRGHQPQHF
TRBV7-6	TRBJ2-1	NA	few	TGTGCCAGCAGCACCGGAGCCTCCTACAATGAGCAGTTCTTC	CASSTGASYNEQFF
TRBV7-8	TRBJ2-3	NA	many	TGTGCCAGCAGCCATTACACAGATACGCAGTATTTT	CASSHYTDTQYF
TRBV27	TRBJ2-7	NA	NA	TGTGCCAGCAGTTTGTCCAGATTCTCCTACGAGCAGTACTTC	CASSLSRFSYEQYF